This record covers a single T cell receptor (beta chain). Its antigen remains unknown. J lost 9 bases, V lost 7 bases, and 9 bases had no gene match. This CDR3 contains 15 residues. The germline V gene encodes CDR1 MRHNA and CDR2 SNTAGT. The data stem from a study of cytomegalovirus exposure and HLA in healthy donors. The wider study: It was reported in a later analysis that the 120 or so validation repertoires used the same platform as the 550 to 850 first-cohort repertoires. Study outcomes and limitations: Many donors carried some public TCRs, although rarity characterized most TCR sequences.

Sequencing used immunoSEQ multiplex PCR; TCRdb keeps in-frame clones, though not all of them. This table has around 98,000 clones, roughly nine tenths appearing once. The chain couples TRBV6-4 to TRBJ2-1, with TRBD2 identical over 13 bases. The specimen was PBMCs. This clonotype was sampled from a young woman in good health and CMV-seronegative. DNA of the CDR3: TGTGCCAGCACCTTACTAGCGGGGGGGCCGAGTGAGCAGTTCTTC. Translation gives CASTLLAGGPSEQFF.